Listed below are T cell receptor beta chains from one sample, sequenced in a study of T-cell reconstitution after alpha-beta-depleted transplantation in children. MiXCR, applied by TCRdb to the PCR reads, yields one record per CDR3 protein. The repertoire holds about 420,000 distinct CDR3 sequences, about a tenth seen once, with 4.5% to 6% in the top ten. This sample comprised PBMCs from the stem cell graft donor, obtained from the stem cell graft. These receptors were obtained from a human donor who donated a stem cell graft to a child with acute myeloid leukemia. The CDR3 runs from the conserved cysteine through the conserved F or W. The order of the fields is CDR3 DNA, CDR3 protein, V gene, D gene, clone size, J gene. D genes are given only for firm matches. Clone size is not always given. Where it is, it says once, few, many or a class for expanded clones.

TGTGCCAGTAAACTTGGTGATAATTCACCCCTCCACTTT CASKLGDNSPLHF TRBV19 . many TRBJ1-6
TGCGCCAGCAGCCAAGATAGCCGGACCGACAATGAGCAGTTCTTC CASSQDSRTDNEQFF TRBV4-3 . few TRBJ2-1
TGCGCCAGCAGCTTGTTTCAGGGAAAAGCGGGGGCCAACGTCCTGACTTTC CASSLFQGKAGANVLTF TRBV5-1 . few TRBJ2-6
TGTGCCAGCAGTTTAACGCTAGCGGGAGTTAACGAGCAGTACTTC CASSLTLAGVNEQYF TRBV12-3/TRBV12-4 TRBD2 many TRBJ2-7
TGCAGCGTTGAAGAACCCCAGGGACTAGCGGGAAAAGAGACCCAGTACTTC CSVEEPQGLAGKETQYF TRBV29-1 TRBD2 . TRBJ2-5
TGCAGTGCTCGTGGACAGAACAATGAGCAGTTCTTC CSARGQNNEQFF TRBV20-1 . many TRBJ2-1
TGTGCCAGCAGCCCAGCGACCCAGGGGGCGCACACAGATACGCAGTATTTT CASSPATQGAHTDTQYF TRBV7-6 TRBD1 few TRBJ2-3
TGTGCCAGTAGTACCCTCGGGAGTTCACCCCTCCACTTT CASSTLGSSPLHF TRBV19 . . TRBJ1-6
TGTGCCAGCAGCGTAGATAAATTGGGGGGATCCACCGGGGAGCTGTTTTTT CASSVDKLGGSTGELFF TRBV9 . few TRBJ2-2
TGCGCCAGCAGCCAAAGTGTGGATCAGCCCCAGCATTTT CASSQSVDQPQHF TRBV4-1 . . TRBJ1-5
TGTGCCAGCAGTGAAGGCGGACAGGGGGCCTGCGAGCAGTACTTC CASSEGGQGACEQYF TRBV25-1 TRBD1 . TRBJ2-7
TGTGCCAGCAGCCAAGCCGGGGGCGAGGCAGCACAGTTCTTC CASSQAGGEAAQFF TRBV3-1 . . TRBJ2-1
TGCGCCAGCAGCCGAGAGGCCCAAGAGACCCAGTACTTC CASSREAQETQYF TRBV5-1 . . TRBJ2-5
TGTGCCAGCAGTCGTAAAACAGGGGACCACTCCTATAATTCACCCCTCCACTTT CASSRKTGDHSYNSPLHF TRBV6-1 TRBD1 few TRBJ1-6
TGTGCCATACGACAGAACACCGGGGAGCTGTTTTTT CAIRQNTGELFF TRBV10-3 . many TRBJ2-2
TGTGCCAGCAGCTTAGACTTTTCAAGGTTCTACGAGCAGTACTTC CASSLDFSRFYEQYF TRBV7-2 . many TRBJ2-7
TGTGCCAGCAGTATCACAGGGGGATCAAATCAGCCCCAGCATTTT CASSITGGSNQPQHF TRBV12-3/TRBV12-4 TRBD1 few TRBJ1-5
TGCGCCAGCAGGGATCCGGGGGCAGGGATAGAAGGCTACACCTTC CASRDPGAGIEGYTF TRBV5-1 . . TRBJ1-2
TGTGCCAGCAGCTTAGTCACAGGGGTCTGGGGCTACACCTTC CASSLVTGVWGYTF TRBV11-2 TRBD1 . TRBJ1-2
TGCAGCGTTGTCCGGGGCGCGGAGACCCAGTACTTC CSVVRGAETQYF TRBV29-1 . few TRBJ2-5
TGCAGTGCTAGACCCCTGGACTACGAGCAGTACTTC CSARPLDYEQYF TRBV20-1 . . TRBJ2-7
TGCAGTGCTGAAGGTAGCATACCGACATACAATGAGCAGTTCTTC CSAEGSIPTYNEQFF TRBV20-1 . . TRBJ2-1
TGTGCTAGTGGCTCACCTCTTACAGATACGCAGTATTTT CASGSPLTDTQYF TRBV12-5 . many TRBJ2-3
TGCAGCGTTGAGTTCGGGCGCCAAGAGACCCAGTACTTC CSVEFGRQETQYF TRBV29-1 . few TRBJ2-5
TGTGCCAGCAGCCAAGGCAACCCCTTCGCTGGAAACACCATATATTTT CASSQGNPFAGNTIYF TRBV3-1 . . TRBJ1-3
TGTGCCAGCAGCCAAGACGGGGCGAGAGAGACCCAGTACTTC CASSQDGARETQYF TRBV3-1 . few TRBJ2-5
TGTGCCAGCAGCCTTAACGCTATCGGGGGGGCTGGAGATACGCAGTATTTT CASSLNAIGGAGDTQYF TRBV7-9 TRBD2 . TRBJ2-3
TGTGCCACCCGCGGACAGGGGATTGGCGAGCAGTACTTC CATRGQGIGEQYF TRBV19 TRBD1 . TRBJ2-7
TGCAGTGCTAACCCCCCGGTCAGGGGCGAGCAGTACTTC CSANPPVRGEQYF TRBV20-1 . few TRBJ2-7
TGTGCCAGCAGCCCGAAACTAGGGGACGAGCAGTACTTC CASSPKLGDEQYF TRBV7-9 . few TRBJ2-7
TGTGCCAGCAGCCAAAGGCCCGGGGCCGGAGCCGGGGAGCTGTTTTTT CASSQRPGAGAGELFF TRBV3-1 . . TRBJ2-2
TGCGCCAGCAGTGAACTAGCGGGAGGGCCGGGGAATGAGCAGTTCTTC CASSELAGGPGNEQFF TRBV5-1 TRBD2 . TRBJ2-1
TGTGCCAGGGTGGACCGGGGGGTAGGTTGTGAGCAGTTCTTC CARVDRGVGCEQFF TRBV27 TRBD2 few TRBJ2-1
TGCGCCAGCAGCCAAGGCGGGGACTGGGGGACCCAGTACTTC CASSQGGDWGTQYF TRBV4-1 . . TRBJ2-5
TGTGCCAGCAGGCGACGGAGTAACACTGAAGCTTTCTTT CASRRRSNTEAFF TRBV6-5 . . TRBJ1-1
TGCGCCAGCAACGGGGTAGCGGGAGACTTTGTCAATGAGCAGTTCTTC CASNGVAGDFVNEQFF TRBV4-1 TRBD2 few TRBJ2-1
TGTGCCTGGAGTGTAGTCCAGCCTAATGAAAAACTGTTTTTT CAWSVVQPNEKLFF TRBV30 . few TRBJ1-4
TGCAGCGTGAGTCTGGTCTCCTTGAACACTGAAGCTTTCTTT CSVSLVSLNTEAFF TRBV29-1 . few TRBJ1-1
TGTGCCAGCAGCTTGGTCTTGGAGAGCAACTCCTACAATGAGCAGTTCTTC CASSLVLESNSYNEQFF TRBV5-4 . many TRBJ2-1
TGTGCCAGCAGCTTAAACCGGGACAGCGAAAAACTGTTTTTT CASSLNRDSEKLFF TRBV7-2 TRBD1 . TRBJ1-4
TGTGCCAGCAGCTCCCAGGGTTTAGATACGCAGTATTTT CASSSQGLDTQYF TRBV7-3 . few TRBJ2-3
TGTGCCAGCAGTTTTGGAGGGCCATCTGGAAACACCATATATTTT CASSFGGPSGNTIYF TRBV28 . few TRBJ1-3